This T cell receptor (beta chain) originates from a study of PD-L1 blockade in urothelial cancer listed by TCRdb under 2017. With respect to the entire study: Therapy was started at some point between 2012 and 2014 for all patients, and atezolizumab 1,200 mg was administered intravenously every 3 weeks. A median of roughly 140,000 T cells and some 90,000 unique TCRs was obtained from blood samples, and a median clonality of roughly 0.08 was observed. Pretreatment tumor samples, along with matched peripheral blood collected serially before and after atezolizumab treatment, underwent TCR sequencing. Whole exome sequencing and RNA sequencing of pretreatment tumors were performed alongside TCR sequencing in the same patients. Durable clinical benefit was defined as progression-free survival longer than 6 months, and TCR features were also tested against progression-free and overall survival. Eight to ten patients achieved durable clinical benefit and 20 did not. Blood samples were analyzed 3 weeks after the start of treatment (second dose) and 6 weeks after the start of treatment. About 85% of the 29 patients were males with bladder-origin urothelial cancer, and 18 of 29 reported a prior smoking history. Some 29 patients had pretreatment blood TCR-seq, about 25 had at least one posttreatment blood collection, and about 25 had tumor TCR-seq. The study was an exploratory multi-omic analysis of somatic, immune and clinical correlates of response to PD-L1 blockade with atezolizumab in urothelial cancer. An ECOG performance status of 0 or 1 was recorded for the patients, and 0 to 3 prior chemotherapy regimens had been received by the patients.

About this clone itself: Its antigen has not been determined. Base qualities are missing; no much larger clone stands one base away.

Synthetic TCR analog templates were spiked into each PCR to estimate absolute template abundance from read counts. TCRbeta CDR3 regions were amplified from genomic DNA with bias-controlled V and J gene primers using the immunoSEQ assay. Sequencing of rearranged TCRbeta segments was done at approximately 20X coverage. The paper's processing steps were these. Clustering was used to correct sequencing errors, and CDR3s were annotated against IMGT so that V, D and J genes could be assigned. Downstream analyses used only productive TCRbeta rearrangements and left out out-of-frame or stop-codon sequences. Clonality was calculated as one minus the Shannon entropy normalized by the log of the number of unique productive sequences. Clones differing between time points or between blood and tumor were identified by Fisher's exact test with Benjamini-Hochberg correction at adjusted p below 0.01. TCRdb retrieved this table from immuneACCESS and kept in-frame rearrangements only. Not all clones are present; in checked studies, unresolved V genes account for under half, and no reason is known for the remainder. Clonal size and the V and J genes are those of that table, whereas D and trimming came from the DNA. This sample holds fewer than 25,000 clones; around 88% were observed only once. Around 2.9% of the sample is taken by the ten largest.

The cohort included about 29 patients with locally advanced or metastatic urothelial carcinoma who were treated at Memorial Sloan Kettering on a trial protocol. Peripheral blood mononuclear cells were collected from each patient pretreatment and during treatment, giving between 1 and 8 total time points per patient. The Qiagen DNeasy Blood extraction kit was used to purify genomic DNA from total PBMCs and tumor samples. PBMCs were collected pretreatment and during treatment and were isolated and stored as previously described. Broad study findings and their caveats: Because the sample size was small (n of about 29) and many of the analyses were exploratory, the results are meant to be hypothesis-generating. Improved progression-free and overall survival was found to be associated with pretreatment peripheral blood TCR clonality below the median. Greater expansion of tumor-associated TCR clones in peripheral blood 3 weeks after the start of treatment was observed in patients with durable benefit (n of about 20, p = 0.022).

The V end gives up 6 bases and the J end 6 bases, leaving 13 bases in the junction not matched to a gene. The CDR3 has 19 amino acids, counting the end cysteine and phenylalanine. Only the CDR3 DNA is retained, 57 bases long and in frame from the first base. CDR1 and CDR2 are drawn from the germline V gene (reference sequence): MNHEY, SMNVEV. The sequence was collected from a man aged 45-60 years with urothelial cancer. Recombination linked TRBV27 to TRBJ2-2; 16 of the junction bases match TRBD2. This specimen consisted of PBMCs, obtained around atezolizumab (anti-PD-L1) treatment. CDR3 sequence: CASRSPGLAGGPPAGELFF. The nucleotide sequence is TGTGCCAGCAGATCACCGGGACTAGCGGGAGGGCCCCCGGCCGGGGAGCTGTTTTTT.